The rows below give T cell receptor beta chains drawn from one sample of a study of blood T cell repertoires in COVID-19. TCRdb keeps only in-frame clones here, not all; method: immunoSEQ multiplex PCR. The sample includes around 140,000 clones, 81% of them seen just once. What was sequenced was peripheral blood. The source is a human donor in a cohort sampled during active COVID-19. Each CDR3 is given with its conserved first and last residue. Each record gives: J gene, V gene, clone size, D gene, CDR3 DNA, CDR3 protein. D genes are given only for firm matches. Not all rows give a size; the values are once, few, many and, for expanded clones, a class.

J gene: TRBJ2-1; V gene: TRBV6-6; clone size: .; D gene: TRBD2; CDR3 DNA: TGTGCCAGCAGTTACCAGAGCGGGAGTACGTACAATGAGCAGTTCTTC; CDR3 protein: CASSYQSGSTYNEQFF
J gene: TRBJ2-7; V gene: TRBV6-2/TRBV6-3; clone size: few; D gene: TRBD2; CDR3 DNA: TGTGCCAGCAGTTACTGGGGGGGAATCGACGAGCAGTACTTC; CDR3 protein: CASSYWGGIDEQYF
J gene: TRBJ1-4; V gene: TRBV4-1; clone size: .; D gene: .; CDR3 DNA: TGCGCCAGCAGCCAACAAGGGGGTACAACTAATGAAAAACTGTTTTTT; CDR3 protein: CASSQQGGTTNEKLFF
J gene: TRBJ2-3; V gene: TRBV24-1; clone size: .; D gene: TRBD1; CDR3 DNA: TGTGCCACCAGTGACCCGACAGGGGGCCGGCAAGATACGCAGTATTTT; CDR3 protein: CATSDPTGGRQDTQYF
J gene: TRBJ1-4; V gene: TRBV6-5; clone size: .; D gene: .; CDR3 DNA: TGTGCCAGCAGTCGTAAGGGAGGGGAAAAACTGTTTTTT; CDR3 protein: CASSRKGGEKLFF
J gene: TRBJ2-7; V gene: TRBV28; clone size: few; D gene: TRBD2; CDR3 DNA: TGTGCCAGCAGTTGGACTAGCGGGAGAATTAGGGACGAGCAGTACTTC; CDR3 protein: CASSWTSGRIRDEQYF
J gene: TRBJ2-7; V gene: TRBV19; clone size: few; D gene: .; CDR3 DNA: TGTGCCAGTAGTAATACGAGACACCTGCCGGGGGAGCAGTACTTC; CDR3 protein: CASSNTRHLPGEQYF
J gene: TRBJ1-5; V gene: TRBV28; clone size: .; D gene: TRBD1; CDR3 DNA: TGTGCCAGCAGTTGGGGGGCAGGGGGACAGCCCCAGCATTTT; CDR3 protein: CASSWGAGGQPQHF
J gene: TRBJ1-2; V gene: TRBV29-1; clone size: .; D gene: .; CDR3 DNA: TGCAGCGTTGCGGGCAGGGGCTATGGCTACACCTTC; CDR3 protein: CSVAGRGYGYTF
J gene: TRBJ2-6; V gene: TRBV10-3; clone size: .; D gene: .; CDR3 DNA: TGTGCCATCAGCCGTGGGACACCCACCGTGGGATCTGGGGCCAACGTCCTGACTTTC; CDR3 protein: CAISRGTPTVGSGANVLTF
J gene: TRBJ2-5; V gene: TRBV5-1; clone size: .; D gene: .; CDR3 DNA: TGCGCCAGCAGCTTGGATGGGTCCAGGGGAGAGACCCAGTACTTC; CDR3 protein: CASSLDGSRGETQYF
J gene: TRBJ1-2; V gene: TRBV4-3; clone size: .; D gene: TRBD1; CDR3 DNA: TGCGCCAGCAGCCAAACCCTCTCCGGGACAGCGATTAACTATGGCTACACCTTC; CDR3 protein: CASSQTLSGTAINYGYTF
J gene: TRBJ1-1; V gene: TRBV19; clone size: .; D gene: .; CDR3 DNA: TGTGCCAGTAGGCCACAGGTGAACACTGAAGCTTTCTTT; CDR3 protein: CASRPQVNTEAFF
J gene: TRBJ1-2; V gene: TRBV20-1; clone size: .; D gene: .; CDR3 DNA: TGCAGTGCTAGAGGAGGGTTTGGCTACACCTTC; CDR3 protein: CSARGGFGYTF
J gene: TRBJ2-7; V gene: TRBV2; clone size: .; D gene: .; CDR3 DNA: TGTGCCAGCAGTGACTCCCTTGGGGGCGACACGGCAGAGCAGTACTTC; CDR3 protein: CASSDSLGGDTAEQYF
J gene: TRBJ2-7; V gene: TRBV6-5; clone size: .; D gene: .; CDR3 DNA: TGTGCCAGCGGGGGACTGGGACGGGAGCAGTACTTC; CDR3 protein: CASGGLGREQYF
J gene: TRBJ2-7; V gene: TRBV6-2/TRBV6-3; clone size: .; D gene: TRBD2; CDR3 DNA: TGTGCCAGCAGTTACCGACCTAGCGGGAGGACGTGGGAGCAGTACTTC; CDR3 protein: CASSYRPSGRTWEQYF
J gene: TRBJ1-1; V gene: TRBV7-2; clone size: .; D gene: .; CDR3 DNA: TGTGCCAGCAGCACACGGGTGTCTGTCAGCGTTCTCACTGAAGCTTTCTTT; CDR3 protein: CASSTRVSVSVLTEAFF
J gene: TRBJ2-2; V gene: TRBV25-1; clone size: .; D gene: TRBD1; CDR3 DNA: TGTGCCAGCAGTGACGGGACAGGGGACACCGGGGAGCTGTTTTTT; CDR3 protein: CASSDGTGDTGELFF
J gene: TRBJ1-2; V gene: TRBV7-9; clone size: .; D gene: TRBD1; CDR3 DNA: TGTGCCAGCAGCGATCCGGGACAGGGTTCCCATGGCTACACCTTC; CDR3 protein: CASSDPGQGSHGYTF